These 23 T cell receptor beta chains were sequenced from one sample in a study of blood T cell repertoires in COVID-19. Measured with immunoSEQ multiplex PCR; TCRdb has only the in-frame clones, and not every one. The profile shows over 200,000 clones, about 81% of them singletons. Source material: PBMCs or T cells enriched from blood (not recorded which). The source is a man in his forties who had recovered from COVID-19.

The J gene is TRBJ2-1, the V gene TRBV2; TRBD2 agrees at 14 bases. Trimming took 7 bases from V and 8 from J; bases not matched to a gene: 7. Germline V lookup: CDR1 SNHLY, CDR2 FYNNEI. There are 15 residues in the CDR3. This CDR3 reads CASKQTSGRGDEQFF. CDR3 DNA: TGTGCCAGCAAGCAGACTAGCGGGAGGGGTGATGAGCAGTTCTTC.

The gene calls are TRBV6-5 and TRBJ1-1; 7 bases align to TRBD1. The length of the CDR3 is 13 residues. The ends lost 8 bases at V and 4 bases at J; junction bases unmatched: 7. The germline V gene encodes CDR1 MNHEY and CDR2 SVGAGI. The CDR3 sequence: CASRSSGGTEAFF. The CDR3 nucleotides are TGTGCCAGCCGAAGCTCAGGGGGCACTGAAGCTTTCTTT.

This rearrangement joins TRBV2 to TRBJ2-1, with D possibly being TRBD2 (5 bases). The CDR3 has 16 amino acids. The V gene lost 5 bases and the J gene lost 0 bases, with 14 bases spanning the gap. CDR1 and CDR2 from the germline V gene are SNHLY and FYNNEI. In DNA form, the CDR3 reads TGTGCCAGCAGTTACATACGGGAACGCTCCTACAATGAGCAGTTCTTC. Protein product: CASSYIRERSYNEQFF.

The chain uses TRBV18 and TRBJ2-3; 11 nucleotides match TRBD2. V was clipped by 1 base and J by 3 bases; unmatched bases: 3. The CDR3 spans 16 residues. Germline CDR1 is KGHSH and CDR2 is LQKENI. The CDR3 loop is CASSPLAGGQTDTQYF. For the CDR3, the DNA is TGTGCCAGCTCACCACTAGCGGGGGGGCAGACAGATACGCAGTATTTT.

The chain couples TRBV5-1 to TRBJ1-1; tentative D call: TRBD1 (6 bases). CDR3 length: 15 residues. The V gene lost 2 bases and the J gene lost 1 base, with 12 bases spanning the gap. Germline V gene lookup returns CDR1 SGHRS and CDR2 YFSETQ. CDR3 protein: CASSLSGDGNTEAFF. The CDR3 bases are TGCGCCAGCAGCTTATCAGGGGATGGGAACACTGAAGCTTTCTTT.

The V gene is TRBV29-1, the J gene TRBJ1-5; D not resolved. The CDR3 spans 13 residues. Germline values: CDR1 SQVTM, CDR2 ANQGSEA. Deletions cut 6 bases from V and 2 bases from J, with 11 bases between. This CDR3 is CSVLEGGNQPQHF. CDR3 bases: TGCAGCGTCCTGGAGGGAGGCAATCAGCCCCAGCATTTT.

The CDR3 here is CASSQGQLMNTEAFF. The CDR3 bases are TGCGCCAGCAGCCAAGGACAGCTCATGAACACTGAAGCTTTCTTT. V usage is TRBV4-1 and J usage is TRBJ1-1; D is possibly TRBD1 (5 bases). The V and J ends lost 1 base and 0 bases respectively, with 9 bases between them. CDR3 length: 15 amino acids. Germline V lookup: CDR1 MGHRA, CDR2 YSYEKL.

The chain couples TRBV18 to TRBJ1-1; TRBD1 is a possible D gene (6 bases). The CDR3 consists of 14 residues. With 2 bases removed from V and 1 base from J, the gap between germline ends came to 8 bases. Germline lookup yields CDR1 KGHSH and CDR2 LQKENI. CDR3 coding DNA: TGTGCCAGCTCACCAAAGGGACAGAACACTGAAGCTTTCTTT. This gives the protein CASSPKGQNTEAFF.

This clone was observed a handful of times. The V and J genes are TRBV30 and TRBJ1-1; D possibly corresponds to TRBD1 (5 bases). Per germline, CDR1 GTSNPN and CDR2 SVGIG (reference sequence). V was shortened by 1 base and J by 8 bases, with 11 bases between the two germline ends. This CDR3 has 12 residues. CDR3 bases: TGTGCCTGGAGTGCGAACCGACAGGAAGCTTTCTTT. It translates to CAWSANRQEAFF.

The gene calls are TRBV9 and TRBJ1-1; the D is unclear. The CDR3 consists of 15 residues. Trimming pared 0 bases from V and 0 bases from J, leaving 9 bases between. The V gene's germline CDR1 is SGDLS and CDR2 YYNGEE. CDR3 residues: CASSVDGSMNTEAFF. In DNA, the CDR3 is TGTGCCAGCAGCGTAGATGGCAGTATGAACACTGAAGCTTTCTTT.

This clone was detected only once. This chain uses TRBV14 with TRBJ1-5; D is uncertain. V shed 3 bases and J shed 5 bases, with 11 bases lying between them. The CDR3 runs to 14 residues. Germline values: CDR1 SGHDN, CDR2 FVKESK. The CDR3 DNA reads TGTGCCAGCAGCCAGTACCATGAGGATCAGCCCCAGCATTTT. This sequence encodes CASSQYHEDQPQHF.

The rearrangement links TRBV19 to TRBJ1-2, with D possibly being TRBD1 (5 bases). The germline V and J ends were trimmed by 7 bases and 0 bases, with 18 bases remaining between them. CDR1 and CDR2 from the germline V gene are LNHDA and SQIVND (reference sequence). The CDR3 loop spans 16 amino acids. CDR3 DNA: TGTGCCAGTATCAACCTGGGGGAGGAGGCTAACTATGGCTACACCTTC. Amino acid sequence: CASINLGEEANYGYTF.

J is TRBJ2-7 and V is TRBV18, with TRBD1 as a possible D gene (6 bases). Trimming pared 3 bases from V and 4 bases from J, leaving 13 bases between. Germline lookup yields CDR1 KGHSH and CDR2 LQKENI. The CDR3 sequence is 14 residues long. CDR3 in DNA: TGTGCCAGCTCACCCCCTGGGGGCCGTTACGAGCAGTACTTC. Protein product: CASSPPGGRYEQYF.

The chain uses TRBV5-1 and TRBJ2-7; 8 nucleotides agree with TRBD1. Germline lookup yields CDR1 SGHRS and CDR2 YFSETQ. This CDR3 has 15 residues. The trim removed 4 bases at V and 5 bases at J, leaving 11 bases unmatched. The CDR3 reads CASSPSVPGGDEQYF. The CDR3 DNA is TGCGCCAGCAGCCCATCGGTTCCAGGGGGCGACGAGCAGTACTTC.

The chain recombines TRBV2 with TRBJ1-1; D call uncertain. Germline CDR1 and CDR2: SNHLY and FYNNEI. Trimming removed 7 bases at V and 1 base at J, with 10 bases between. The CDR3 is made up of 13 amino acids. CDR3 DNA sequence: TGTGCCAGCACCCGGGATTCGAACACTGAAGCTTTCTTT. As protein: CASTRDSNTEAFF.

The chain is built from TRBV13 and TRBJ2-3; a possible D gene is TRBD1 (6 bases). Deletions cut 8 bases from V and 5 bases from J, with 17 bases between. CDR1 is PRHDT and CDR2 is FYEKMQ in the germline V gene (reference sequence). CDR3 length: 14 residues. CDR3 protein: CASQQGHHKDTQYF. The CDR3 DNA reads TGTGCCAGCCAGCAGGGACATCACAAAGATACGCAGTATTTT. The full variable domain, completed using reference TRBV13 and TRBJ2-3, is AAGVIQSPRHLIKEKRETATLKCYPIPRHDTVYWYQQGPGQDPQFLISFYEKMQSDKGSIPDRFSAQQFSDYHSELNMSSLELGDSALYFCASQQGHHKDTQYFGPGTRLTVL.

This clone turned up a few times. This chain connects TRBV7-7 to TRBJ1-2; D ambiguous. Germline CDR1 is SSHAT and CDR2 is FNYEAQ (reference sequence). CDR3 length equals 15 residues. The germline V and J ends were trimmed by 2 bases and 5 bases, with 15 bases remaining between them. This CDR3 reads CASSLKLWMTYGYTF. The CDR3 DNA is TGTGCCAGCAGCTTAAAGTTATGGATGACTTATGGCTACACCTTC.

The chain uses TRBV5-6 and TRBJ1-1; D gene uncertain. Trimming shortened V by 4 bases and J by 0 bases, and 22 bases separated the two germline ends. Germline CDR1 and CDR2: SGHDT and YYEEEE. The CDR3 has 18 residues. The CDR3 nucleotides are TGTGCCAGCAGCCTCAAAGCCCTTAACCTTTTCATGAACACTGAAGCTTTCTTT. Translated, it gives CASSLKALNLFMNTEAFF.

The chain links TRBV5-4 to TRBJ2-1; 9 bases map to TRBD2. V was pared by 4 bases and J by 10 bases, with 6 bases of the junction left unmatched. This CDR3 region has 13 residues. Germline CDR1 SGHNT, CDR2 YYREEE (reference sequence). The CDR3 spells CASSEAGGQEQFF. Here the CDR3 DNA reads TGTGCCAGCAGCGAGGCGGGAGGGCAGGAGCAGTTCTTC.

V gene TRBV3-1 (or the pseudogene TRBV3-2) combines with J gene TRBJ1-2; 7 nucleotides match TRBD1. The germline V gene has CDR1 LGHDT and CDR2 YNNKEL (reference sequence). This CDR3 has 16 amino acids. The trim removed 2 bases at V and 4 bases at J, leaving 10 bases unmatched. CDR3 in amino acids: CASSQNRGGASYGYTF. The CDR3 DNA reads TGTGCCAGCAGCCAAAATAGAGGGGGCGCCTCCTATGGCTACACCTTC.

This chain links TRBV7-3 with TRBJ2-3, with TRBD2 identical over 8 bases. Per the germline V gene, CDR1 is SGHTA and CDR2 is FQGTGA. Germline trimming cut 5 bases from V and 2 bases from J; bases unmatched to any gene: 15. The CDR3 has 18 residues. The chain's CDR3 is CASSLIAGTTTITDTQYF. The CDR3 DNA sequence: TGTGCCAGCAGCCTTATAGCGGGGACAACTACAATCACAGATACGCAGTATTTT.

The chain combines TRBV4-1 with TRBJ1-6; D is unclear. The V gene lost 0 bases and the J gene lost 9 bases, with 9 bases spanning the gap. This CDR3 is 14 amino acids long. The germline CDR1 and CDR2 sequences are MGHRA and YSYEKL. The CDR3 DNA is TGCGCCAGCAGCCAAGAAGGAGGGCTTTCACCCCTCCACTTT. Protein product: CASSQEGGLSPLHF.

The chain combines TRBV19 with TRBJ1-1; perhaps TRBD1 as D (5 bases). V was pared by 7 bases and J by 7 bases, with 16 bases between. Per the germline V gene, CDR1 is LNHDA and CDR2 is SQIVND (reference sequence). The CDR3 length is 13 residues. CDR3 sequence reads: CASKIRAGGEAFF. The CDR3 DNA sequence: TGTGCCAGTAAGATAAGGGCCGGGGGTGAAGCTTTCTTT.